The present entry profiles one TCR beta chain with its context. The antigen is unknown. Roughly 10^5 TCR templates were assayed per sample. Sequencing was performed with immunoSEQ multiplex PCR; in TCRdb, only in-frame clones are kept and a portion is missing. This table has more than 90,000 clones, about 95% appearing once. This entry is derived from a study of siplizumab effects on memory and regulatory T cells. Study-wide results and limits: Of the proliferating CD4+ or CD8+ clones, roughly 75-95% lacked a naive or memory phenotype that could be assigned.

The specimen sequenced was non-Treg CD4+ T cells sorted from blood. The source is a human donor in good health.

CDR3 bases: TGTGCCAGCAGCTTAGGACAGGGAGGACAGCCCCAGCATTTT. This translates into CASSLGQGGQPQHF. The genes are TRBV7-6 and TRBJ1-5; 7 bases match TRBD1. The CDR3 spans 14 residues. V dropped 1 base and J dropped 7; count of bases not matched to a gene: 4. Per the germline V gene, CDR1 is SGHVS and CDR2 is FNYEAQ.